Listed here are 24 T cell receptor beta chains from one sample, sequenced in a study of sequential checkpoint blockade in melanoma. Treatment reported: randomized to nivolumab then ipilimumab (arm A) or the reverse (arm B). The method was immunoSEQ multiplex PCR; TCRdb's version includes in-frame clones alone and lacks a portion of them. Here the sample spans 15,000 to 20,000 clones, over 60% being singletons. The source material was CD8+ T cells sorted from blood (inferred from file names), sampled from a patient given nivolumab and ipilimumab in sequence. The receptor set was obtained from a human donor with melanoma.

As for this clone: A far bigger clonotype differs at one base, so this is likely a read error. Other DNA sequences in the sample encode the same CDR3. The gene calls are TRBV6-9 and TRBJ1-4, with unresolved D. This CDR3 comprises 15 residues. V lost 3 bases to trimming and J lost 0 bases, with 8 bases between them. Germline V gives CDR1 MNHGY, CDR2 SVAAGI. CDR3 DNA sequence: TGTGCCAGCAGTTACGAGGGCGCAACTAATGAAAAACTGTTTTTT. Protein product: CASSYEGATNEKLFF.

The J gene is TRBJ2-1, the V gene TRBV6-5; TRBD2 aligns across 7 bases. J lost 0 bases, V lost 7 bases, and 6 bases had no gene match. Germline CDR1 and CDR2: MNHEY and SVGAGI. The CDR3 is 15 residues long. The CDR3 loop is CASKPSGSSYNEQFF. The CDR3 DNA reads TGTGCCAGCAAGCCTAGCGGAAGCTCCTACAATGAGCAGTTCTTC.

V gene TRBV10-3 combines with J gene TRBJ2-7, with TRBD2 matching over 14 bases. The V gene end was trimmed by 3 bases and the J gene end by 5 bases; junction bases not matched to a gene: 6. The CDR3 loop spans 16 amino acids. The V gene's germline CDR1 is ENHRY and CDR2 SYGVKD. CDR3 nucleotides: TGTGCCATCAGTGAAGTGACTAGCGGGGGGGGCCACGAGCAGTACTTC. Its protein product is CAISEVTSGGGHEQYF.

The chain recombines TRBV19 with TRBJ2-1; 12 bases are a match to TRBD2. CDR3 size: 16 residues. The germline CDR1 and CDR2 sequences are LNHDA and SQIVND (reference sequence). V shed 5 bases and J 4 bases; nucleotides not matched to a gene: 6. CDR3: CASSSRLAGAYNEQFF. The CDR3 bases are TGTGCCAGTAGTTCCCGACTAGCGGGAGCATACAATGAGCAGTTCTTC. Full variable domain (outside the CDR3, taken from reference TRBV19 and TRBJ2-1): DGGITQSPKYLFRKEGQNVTLSCEQNLNHDAMYWYRQDPGQGLRLIYYSQIVNDFQKGDIAEGYSVSREKKESFPLTVTSAQKNPTAFYLCASSSRLAGAYNEQFFGPGTRLTVL.

The V call is TRBV28, the J call TRBJ1-3; TRBD1 matches 9 bases. J gave up 0 bases and V 6 bases, and 6 bases lay outside the gene matches. The CDR3 runs 16 residues. CDR1 MDHEN and CDR2 SYDVKM come from the germline V gene. CDR3 sequence reads: CASRQGAMGSGNTIYF. CDR3 in DNA: TGTGCCAGCAGACAGGGGGCGATGGGCTCTGGAAACACCATATATTTT.

This clone was detected a few times. CDR3 amino acids: CTSSQPNRGAGSNSPLHF. The CDR3 coding sequence is TGCACCAGCAGCCAACCTAACCGGGGGGCCGGATCCAATTCACCCCTCCACTTT. The chain links TRBV1 to TRBJ1-6. TRBV1 is a recognized pseudogene. The CDR3 extends over 18 amino acids.

CDR3 sequence reads: CASSGWGLAGESYEQYF. The CDR3 DNA follows: TGTGCCAGCAGTGGATGGGGACTAGCGGGAGAAAGCTACGAGCAGTACTTC. The chain employs TRBV6-1 and TRBJ2-7, with 14 bases matching TRBD2. There are 17 residues in the CDR3. Germline assignment: CDR1 MNHNS and CDR2 SASEGT. Losses at the gene ends were 4 bases for V and 3 bases for J; bases not matched to a gene: 8.

The V gene is TRBV12-2, the J gene TRBJ2-1; the tabulated D call, TRBD2, remains unverified against the DNA. TRBV12-2 is a known pseudogene. This CDR3 comprises 18 residues. CDR3 protein: CASRSRTGTSGTYNEQFF. CDR3 bases: TGTGCAAGTCGCTCCAGGACTGGGACTAGCGGAACATACAATGAGCAGTTCTTC.

This clone was recorded a few times. The chain combines TRBV11-2 with TRBJ2-7, with D perhaps TRBD1 (5 bases). Trimming took 4 bases from V and 2 from J, leaving 9 bases between them. This CDR3 has 13 amino acids. The germline V gene has CDR1 SGHAT and CDR2 FQNNGV. In DNA form, the CDR3 reads TGTGCCAGCAGCTCCACAGGACCCTACGAGCAGTACTTC. It encodes CASSSTGPYEQYF.

This chain uses TRBV28 with TRBJ2-3; possibly TRBD2 for D (6 bases). Germline V CDR1 and CDR2: MDHEN, SYDVKM. The CDR3 loop spans 14 amino acids. V shed 5 bases and J shed 0 bases, with 9 bases lying between them. DNA of the CDR3: TGTGCCAGCAGTGCCGGGACTAGCACAGATACGCAGTATTTT. This sequence encodes CASSAGTSTDTQYF.

Within the sample, this clone is medium-sized (0.01 to 0.1%). The chain links TRBV30 to TRBJ2-7, with D perhaps matching TRBD1 (5 bases). The CDR3 length is 12 residues. V dropped 0 bases and J dropped 5 bases, with 8 bases sitting between them. Per the germline V gene, CDR1 is GTSNPN and CDR2 is SVGIG (reference sequence). Here the CDR3 DNA reads TGTGCCTGGAGTGTACAAGGGGACGAGCAGTACTTC. Protein product: CAWSVQGDEQYF.

This clone was detected only a few times. This chain connects TRBV5-6 to TRBJ2-7; 9 bases fit TRBD2. Germline-derived CDR1 and CDR2 are SGHDT and YYEEEE. The CDR3 has 15 amino acids. Trimming cost V 1 base and J 4 bases; bases outside gene matches: 6. In DNA, the CDR3 is TGTGCCAGCAGCTTGCCGGCGGGAGGGCCTTACGAGCAGTACTTC. Encoded protein: CASSLPAGGPYEQYF.

The V gene is TRBV4-1, the J gene TRBJ1-3; D gene uncertain. There are 15 residues in the CDR3. Germline V gives CDR1 MGHRA, CDR2 YSYEKL. The ends were cut back, 0 bases at V and 6 bases at J, with 12 bases in the middle. The CDR3 sequence: CASSQDSGSLNTIYF. In nucleotides, the CDR3 is TGCGCCAGCAGCCAAGACAGCGGCTCCCTAAACACCATATATTTT.

The chain combines TRBV9 with TRBJ1-1; D call uncertain. The CDR3 has 15 amino acids. Germline V gene lookup returns CDR1 SGDLS and CDR2 YYNGEE. The V gene lost 2 bases and the J gene lost 2 bases, with 13 bases spanning the gap. For the CDR3, the DNA is TGTGCCAGCAGCGTCCCACATGAGGGAAACACTGAAGCTTTCTTT. It is translated as CASSVPHEGNTEAFF.

The rearrangement uses TRBV4-1 and TRBJ1-3; TRBD1 might be the D (6 bases). The CDR3 runs 15 residues. The V and J ends lost 1 base and 9 bases respectively, with 16 bases between them. Germline-derived CDR1 and CDR2 are MGHRA and YSYEKL. The CDR3 spells CASSQGGGLKSTIYF. The CDR3 DNA follows: TGCGCCAGCAGCCAAGGCGGGGGGCTCAAATCCACCATATATTTT.

The DNA of the CDR3 is TGTGCCAGCAGTCTAGGGACAGGCAACACTGAAGCTTTCTTT. Translated, it gives CASSLGTGNTEAFF. J is TRBJ1-1 and V is TRBV6-6, with TRBD1 matching 8 bases. The CDR3 extends over 14 amino acids. The J segment lost 2 bases and the V segment lost 5 bases, leaving 4 bases of the junction unmatched. Germline V CDR1 and CDR2: MNHNY, SVGAGI (reference sequence).

The V call is TRBV9, the J call TRBJ1-2; TRBD1 matches at 7 bases. CDR1 and CDR2 from the germline V gene are SGDLS and YYNGEE. The CDR3 length is 14 residues. The V segment lost 4 bases and the J segment 5 bases; nucleotides outside the gene matches: 8. The CDR3 DNA follows: TGTGCCAGCAGCCCTGGGACAGCGGTTTATGGCTACACCTTC. Protein: CASSPGTAVYGYTF.

This chain joins TRBV6-5 and TRBJ2-6, with D hard to call. Germline assignment: CDR1 MNHEY and CDR2 SVGAGI. CDR3 length: 15 amino acids. The germline V and J ends were trimmed by 2 bases and 4 bases, with 9 bases remaining between them. As DNA, the CDR3 is TGTGCCAGCAGTTACGAGGTTACGGGGGCCAACGTCCTGACTTTC. It encodes CASSYEVTGANVLTF.

The genes are TRBV6-4 and TRBJ2-1; 9 bases are a match to TRBD2. The V gene end was trimmed by 0 bases and the J gene end by 5 bases; junction bases not matched to a gene: 5. Germline CDR1 and CDR2: MRHNA and SNTAGT. The CDR3 is 16 amino acids. The CDR3 sequence is CASSDSAGGPNNEQFF. DNA of the CDR3: TGTGCCAGCAGTGACTCGGCGGGAGGGCCGAACAATGAGCAGTTCTTC.

The J gene is TRBJ2-5, the V gene TRBV11-2; 10 positions agree with TRBD2. Germline lookup yields CDR1 SGHAT and CDR2 FQNNGV. The CDR3 is made up of 17 amino acids. With 1 base clipped from V and 2 bases from J, the junction kept 7 bases outside the gene matches. CDR3 in amino acids: CASSLGLAGLGQETQYF. The CDR3 bases are TGTGCCAGCAGCTTAGGACTAGCGGGTTTGGGGCAAGAGACCCAGTACTTC.

The chain uses TRBV7-9 and TRBJ2-1, with 7 positions matching TRBD2. This CDR3 spans 15 amino acids. Germline V gene data show CDR1 as SEHNR and CDR2 as FQNEAQ (reference sequence). Trimming removed 1 base from V and 5 bases from J; junction bases left unmatched: 5. The CDR3 loop reads CASSLGAGNNNEQFF. In DNA form, the CDR3 reads TGTGCCAGCAGCTTAGGAGCGGGGAACAACAATGAGCAGTTCTTC.

The V gene is TRBV2, the J gene TRBJ2-7, with no clear D. V dropped 6 bases and J dropped 6 bases, with 9 bases sitting between them. CDR1 is SNHLY, CDR2 FYNNEI, per germline. The CDR3 extends over 11 amino acids. CDR3 nucleotides: TGTGCCAGCAGAACACCGCTCGAGCAGTACTTC. Translating gives CASRTPLEQYF.

The V call is TRBV11-2, the J call TRBJ2-7; D possibly corresponds to TRBD2 (6 bases). CDR1 and CDR2 from the germline V gene are SGHAT and FQNNGV. Trimming pared 4 bases from V and 1 base from J, leaving 11 bases between. This CDR3 is built from 14 residues. The CDR3 protein is CASSWSGRSYEQYF. The CDR3 bases are TGTGCCAGCAGCTGGTCGGGGAGGTCCTACGAGCAGTACTTC.

In DNA form, the CDR3 reads TGTGCCAGCAGCTTAGGCCCAAAGGGCAGGGCGACCGAGCAGTACTTC. It translates to CASSLGPKGRATEQYF. The chain carries TRBV11-2 and TRBJ2-7; perhaps TRBD1 as D (5 bases). There are 16 residues in the CDR3. V gave up 1 base and J gave up 6 bases, with 19 bases separating them. Germline V gene lookup returns CDR1 SGHAT and CDR2 FQNNGV.